This paragraph covers one T cell receptor beta chain sequence. Antigen specificity is unknown. Other DNA sequences in this specimen translate into the identical CDR3. The CDR3 spans 12 residues. CDR1 SGHNT and CDR2 YYREEE come from the germline V gene (reference sequence). The V and J ends lost 2 bases and 3 bases respectively, with 6 bases between them. This record comes from a study of shared clonotypes between healthy human individuals. Findings and limits, study-wide: Richness estimates generally favored naive over memory subsets. Clonotype sharing among donors, it was expected, would be affected by sequencing depth.

The protocol was immunoSEQ multiplex PCR, while the TCRdb copy is restricted to in-frame clones and leaves out a portion. The sample carries 2.3 million or so clones, more than 85% recorded once. This clonotype was sampled from a man between 18 and 35 years old in good health. Some clones in this sample may be carry-over from other donors' samples. This chain uses TRBV5-4 with TRBJ2-7, with D perhaps TRBD1 (5 bases). Sequences were obtained from naive CD4+ T cells from PBMCs. Subset indicated: CD45RA+ positively selected. The CDR3 region is CASSLRGYEQYF. CDR3 DNA: TGTGCCAGCAGCTTAAGGGGCTACGAGCAGTACTTC.